The source of this T cell receptor (beta chain) is a study of shared T cell receptors in the human thymus. The CDR3 sequence is 16 residues long. The V gene's germline CDR1 is KGHSH and CDR2 LQKENI. V shed 0 bases, J shed 0 bases, and the junction held 4 bases outside the gene matches. Here immunoSEQ multiplex PCR was the method, and the copy in TCRdb shows in-frame clones only, minus some. Of some 720,000 clones detected, over 75% appear once; the ten largest clones hold roughly 0.0097%. These data also featured in a second study, about human thymus T cells. From that second work: Corrective cardiac surgery supplied the resected thymus tissue.

This sequence was found in a boy younger than two with a congenital heart defect. What was sequenced was thymocytes. This chain links TRBV18 with TRBJ1-2, with TRBD1 identical over 7 bases. As DNA, the CDR3 is TGTGCCAGCTCACCACCTTTGGACAGGACTAACTATGGCTACACCTTC. Amino acid sequence: CASSPPLDRTNYGYTF.